The following is a TCR beta chain sequence with its context. RNA extraction and reverse transcription yielded cDNA as sequencing template. Sequencing used immunoSEQ multiplex PCR; TCRdb keeps in-frame clones, though not all of them. The sample has about 34,000 clones; roughly 80% are singletons. Germline loops: CDR1 SEHNR, CDR2 FQNEAQ (reference sequence). The CDR3 length is 14 residues. Trimming left V 6 bases short and J 4 bases short, with 13 bases between. This specimen belongs to a study of CD8+ T cells in alopecia areata. This sequence was found in a human donor with alopecia areata. The chain employs TRBV7-9 and TRBJ1-5, with a tentative D call TRBD1 (6 bases). Sequenced: NKG2D-low CD8+ T cells sorted from blood. In nucleotides, the CDR3 is TGTGCCAGCAGTCGGACAGACACAAATCAGCCCCAGCATTTT. Translated: CASSRTDTNQPQHF.